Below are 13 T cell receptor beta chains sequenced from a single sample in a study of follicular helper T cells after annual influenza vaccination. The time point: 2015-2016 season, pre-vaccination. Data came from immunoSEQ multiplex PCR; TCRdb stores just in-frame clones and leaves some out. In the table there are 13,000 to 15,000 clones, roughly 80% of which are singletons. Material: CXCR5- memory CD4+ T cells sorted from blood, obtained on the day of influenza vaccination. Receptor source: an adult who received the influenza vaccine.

The CDR3 region has the DNA TGTGCCAGCAGTCTGTGGGGGTCTAGACAAAGTACTGAAGCTTTCTTT. This encodes CASSLWGSRQSTEAFF. V and J are TRBV27 and TRBJ1-1, with D perhaps TRBD1 (5 bases). The CDR3 is 16 residues long. Germline lookup yields CDR1 MNHEY and CDR2 SMNVEV (reference sequence). The germline V and J ends were trimmed by 5 bases and 5 bases, with 21 bases remaining between them.

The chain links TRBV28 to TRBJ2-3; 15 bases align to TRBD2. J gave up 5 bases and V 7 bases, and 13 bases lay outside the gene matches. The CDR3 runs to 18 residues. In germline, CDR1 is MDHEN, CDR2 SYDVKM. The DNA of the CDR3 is TGTGCCAGCAAACTCCCCGGACTAGCGGGGGGGCCGAGAGATACGCAGTATTTT. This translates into CASKLPGLAGGPRDTQYF. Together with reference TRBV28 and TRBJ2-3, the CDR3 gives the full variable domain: DVKVTQSSRYLVKRTGEKVFLECVQDMDHENMFWYRQDPGLGLRLIYFSYDVKMKEKGDIPEGYSVSREKKERFSLILESASTNQTSMYLCASKLPGLAGGPRDTQYFGPGTRLTVL.

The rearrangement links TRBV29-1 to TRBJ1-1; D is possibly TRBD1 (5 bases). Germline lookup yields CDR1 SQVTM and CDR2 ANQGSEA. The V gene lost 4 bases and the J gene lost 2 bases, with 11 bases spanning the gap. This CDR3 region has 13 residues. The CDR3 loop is CSVATGLNTEAFF. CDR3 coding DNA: TGCAGCGTTGCTACAGGATTAAACACTGAAGCTTTCTTT.

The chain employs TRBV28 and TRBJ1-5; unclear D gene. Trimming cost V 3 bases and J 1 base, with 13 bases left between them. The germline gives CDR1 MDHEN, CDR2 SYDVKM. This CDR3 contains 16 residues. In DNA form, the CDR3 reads TGTGCCAGCAGTTTTCAGTTTCCCGGCAGCAATCAGCCCCAGCATTTT. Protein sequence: CASSFQFPGSNQPQHF.

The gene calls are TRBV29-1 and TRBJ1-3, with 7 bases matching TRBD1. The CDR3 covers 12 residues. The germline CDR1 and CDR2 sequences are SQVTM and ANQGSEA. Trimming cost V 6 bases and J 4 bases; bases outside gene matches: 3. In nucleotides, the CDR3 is TGCAGCGTCCGAGGGGGCGGAAACACCATATATTTT. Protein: CSVRGGGNTIYF.

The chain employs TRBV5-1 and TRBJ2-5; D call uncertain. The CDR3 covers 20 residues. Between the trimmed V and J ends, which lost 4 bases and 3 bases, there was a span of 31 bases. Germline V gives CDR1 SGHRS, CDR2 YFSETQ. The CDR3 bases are TGCGCCAGCAGCCCCAAACTGGGTCCCGGGTCGTACGAGGCTAAAGAGACCCAGTACTTC. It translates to CASSPKLGPGSYEAKETQYF.

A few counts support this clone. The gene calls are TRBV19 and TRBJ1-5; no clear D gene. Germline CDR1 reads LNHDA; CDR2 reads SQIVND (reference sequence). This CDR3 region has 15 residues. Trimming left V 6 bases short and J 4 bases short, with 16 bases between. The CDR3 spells CASSTSWLPNQPQHF. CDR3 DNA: TGTGCCAGTAGCACCAGTTGGCTACCGAATCAGCCCCAGCATTTT.

CDR3 sequence: CASRARLGATSTNEKLFF. CDR3 nucleotides: TGTGCCAGCAGGGCCCGGTTGGGAGCCACTTCAACTAATGAAAAACTGTTTTTT. This chain uses TRBV2 with TRBJ1-4; D is unresolved. The CDR3 covers 18 residues. V dropped 6 bases and J dropped 0 bases, with 20 bases sitting between them. Germline V gene data show CDR1 as SNHLY and CDR2 as FYNNEI.

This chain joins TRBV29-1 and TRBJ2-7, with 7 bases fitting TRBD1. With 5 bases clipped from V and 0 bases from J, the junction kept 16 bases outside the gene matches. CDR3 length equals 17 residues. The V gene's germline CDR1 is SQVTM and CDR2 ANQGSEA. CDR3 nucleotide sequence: TGCAGCGTTTTAGCCGGACAGCTAGGGGGCAACTCCTACGAGCAGTACTTC. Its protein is CSVLAGQLGGNSYEQYF.

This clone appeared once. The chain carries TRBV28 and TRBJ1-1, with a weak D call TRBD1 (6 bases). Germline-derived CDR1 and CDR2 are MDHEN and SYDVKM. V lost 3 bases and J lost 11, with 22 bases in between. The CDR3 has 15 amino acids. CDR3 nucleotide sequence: TGTGCCAGCAGTTTGACGGCAGGGGTAGGTCCTGGGGCTTTCTTT. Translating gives CASSLTAGVGPGAFF.

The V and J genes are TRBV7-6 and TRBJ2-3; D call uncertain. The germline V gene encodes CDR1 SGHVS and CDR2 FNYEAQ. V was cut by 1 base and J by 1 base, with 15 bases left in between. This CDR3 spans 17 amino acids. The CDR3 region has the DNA TGTGCCAGCAGCTTAGTGGCAGCCCCGGTTGGCACAGATACGCAGTATTTT. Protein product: CASSLVAAPVGTDTQYF.

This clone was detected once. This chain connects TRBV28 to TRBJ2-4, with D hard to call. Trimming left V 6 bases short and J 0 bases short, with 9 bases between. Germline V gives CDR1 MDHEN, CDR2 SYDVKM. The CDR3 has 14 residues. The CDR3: CASRKRLAKNIQYF. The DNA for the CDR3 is TGTGCCAGCAGAAAGCGCCTAGCCAAAAACATTCAGTACTTC.

For the CDR3, the DNA is TGTGCCAGCTCACCGATACTCGGGGGTGAGACTGAAGCTTTCTTT. Its translation: CASSPILGGETEAFF. The chain joins TRBV18 to TRBJ1-1; the D gene is possibly TRBD1 (5 bases). With 3 bases removed from V and 5 bases from J, the gap between germline ends came to 16 bases. Germline V CDR1 and CDR2: KGHSH, LQKENI. This CDR3 has 15 amino acids.